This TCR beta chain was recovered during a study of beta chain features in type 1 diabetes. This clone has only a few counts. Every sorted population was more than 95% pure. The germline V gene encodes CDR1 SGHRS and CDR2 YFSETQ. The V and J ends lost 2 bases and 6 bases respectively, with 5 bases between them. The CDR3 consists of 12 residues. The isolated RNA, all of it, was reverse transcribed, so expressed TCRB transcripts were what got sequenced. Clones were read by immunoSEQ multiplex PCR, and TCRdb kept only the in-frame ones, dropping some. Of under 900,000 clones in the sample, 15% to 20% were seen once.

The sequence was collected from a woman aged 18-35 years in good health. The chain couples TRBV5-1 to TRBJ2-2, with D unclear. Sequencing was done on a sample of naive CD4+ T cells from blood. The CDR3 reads CASSFTPGELFF. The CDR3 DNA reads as TGCGCCAGCAGCTTCACCCCCGGGGAGCTGTTTTTT.